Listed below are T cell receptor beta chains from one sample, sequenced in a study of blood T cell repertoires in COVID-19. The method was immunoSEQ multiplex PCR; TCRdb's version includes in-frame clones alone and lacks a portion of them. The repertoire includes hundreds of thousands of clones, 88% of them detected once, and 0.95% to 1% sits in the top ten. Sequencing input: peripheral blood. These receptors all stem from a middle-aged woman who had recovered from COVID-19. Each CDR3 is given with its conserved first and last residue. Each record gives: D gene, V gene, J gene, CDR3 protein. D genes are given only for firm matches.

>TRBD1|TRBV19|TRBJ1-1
CASSPGQGDVVNTEAFF
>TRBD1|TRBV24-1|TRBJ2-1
CATSAGTGAYNEQFF
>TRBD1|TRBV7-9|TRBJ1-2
CASSFGTGANYGYTF
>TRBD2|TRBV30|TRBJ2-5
CAWNGRYQETQYF
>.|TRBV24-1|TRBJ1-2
CATSTGGRRGYTF
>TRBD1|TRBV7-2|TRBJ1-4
CASSLAIAGGRDLFF
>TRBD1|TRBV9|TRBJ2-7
CASSALGDSTYEQYF
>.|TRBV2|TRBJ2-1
CASSQGGDEQFF
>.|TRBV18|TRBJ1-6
CASSPGTRSYNSPLHF
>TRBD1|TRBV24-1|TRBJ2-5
CATSDTPGQGGSRTIPGTQYF
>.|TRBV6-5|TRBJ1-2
CACRQASNYGYTF
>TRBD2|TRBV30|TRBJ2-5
CAWTASGSQETQYF
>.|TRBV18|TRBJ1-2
CASSPGAFGGYTF
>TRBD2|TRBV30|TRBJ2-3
CAWSRLAGWADTQYF
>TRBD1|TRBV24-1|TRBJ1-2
CATRAGQLGGYTF
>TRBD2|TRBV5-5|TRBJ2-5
CASSLRLAGAQETQYF
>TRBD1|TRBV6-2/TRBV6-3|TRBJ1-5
CASSTPVTGWTQPQHF
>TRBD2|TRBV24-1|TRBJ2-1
CATSDPGRGGEQFF
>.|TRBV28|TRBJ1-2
CASSLTGNYGYTF
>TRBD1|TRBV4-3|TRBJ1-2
CASSPGTGRNYGYTF
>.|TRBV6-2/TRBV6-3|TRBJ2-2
CASSRWPTGELFF
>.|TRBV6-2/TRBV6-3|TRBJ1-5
CASSPDNARQPQHF
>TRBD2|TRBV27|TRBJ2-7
CASSFGREGYEQYF
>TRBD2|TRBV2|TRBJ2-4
CASSERTRGLAALLAKNIQYF
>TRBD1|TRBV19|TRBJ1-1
CASSIGQGANTEAFF
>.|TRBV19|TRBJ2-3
CASSKTATREQYF
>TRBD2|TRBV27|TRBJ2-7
CASSWASGPYEQYF
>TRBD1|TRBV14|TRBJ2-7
CASIPGDRGTGEQYF
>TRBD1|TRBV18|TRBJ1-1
CASSPGQGTNTEAFF
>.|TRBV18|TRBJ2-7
CASSPPRGGEQYF
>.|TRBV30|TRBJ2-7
CAWSVGGTSYEQYF
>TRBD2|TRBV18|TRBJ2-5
CASSPPGLAGGRQETQYF
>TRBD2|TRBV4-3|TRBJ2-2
CASSPRLAGDPGELFF
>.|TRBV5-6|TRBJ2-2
CASSPGAANTGELFF
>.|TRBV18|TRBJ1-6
CASSPPGSRSNSPLHF
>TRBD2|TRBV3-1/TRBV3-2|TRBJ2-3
CASSPTSGIGADTQYF
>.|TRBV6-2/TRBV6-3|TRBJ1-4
CASSPAGTNEKLFF
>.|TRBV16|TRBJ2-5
CASSQQRRETQYF
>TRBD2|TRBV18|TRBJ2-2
CASRTGGSMSGELFF
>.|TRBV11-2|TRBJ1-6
CASSFLMGGVNSPLHF
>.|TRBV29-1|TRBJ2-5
CSVAPGETQYF
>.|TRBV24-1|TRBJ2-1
CATSDPAVGRKGEQFF
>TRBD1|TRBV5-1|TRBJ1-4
CASSGDGTANEKLFF
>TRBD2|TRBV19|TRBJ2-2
CASSTPGLAGPHTGELFF
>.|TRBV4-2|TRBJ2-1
CASSQGAVEQFF
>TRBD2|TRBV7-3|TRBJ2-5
CASSLTGLAGYQETQYF
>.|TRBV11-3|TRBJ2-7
CASSYETGPVSYEQYF
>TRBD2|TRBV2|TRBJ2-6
CASSGLAGGVGANVLTF
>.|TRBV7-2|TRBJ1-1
CASSLGGVMNTEAFF
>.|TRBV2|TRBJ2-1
CASRREGVEQFF
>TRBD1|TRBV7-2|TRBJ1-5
CASSGSPGQGDSNQPQHF
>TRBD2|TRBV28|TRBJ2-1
CASSFRTSGYNEQFF
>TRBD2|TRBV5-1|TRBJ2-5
CASTRTSGPQETQYF
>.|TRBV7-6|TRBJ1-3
CASSLGRGSGNTIYF